The 21 T cell receptor beta chains in this list originate from one sample, sequenced in a study of T cells in Graves' hyperthyroidism and ophthalmopathy (dated by TCRdb to between 2018 and 2021). Libraries were made using multiplex PCR. The instrument given in TCRdb is Illumina HiSeq 2000. The TCR beta CDR3 regions were amplified from the RNA transcripts. A first-round RT-PCR of the TCR CDR3 used the HTBI primer set with the Qiagen OneStep RT-PCR kit. TCRdb reran the public reads through fastp at Q25 and MiXCR, keeping productive beta chains. Each CDR3 protein appears once, grouped with its most common genes and DNA. Recorded for this sample are about 290,000 distinct CDR3 sequences; roughly 15% of them occurred a single time. The ten largest clones capture approximately 7.8% of the sample. Sequencing was carried out using blood. These receptors were taken from a young woman with Graves' hyperthyroidism that later progressed to Graves' ophthalmopathy.

This clonotype came up many times. The CDR3 sequence: CASSYSYRGRETQYF. CDR3 in DNA: TGTGCCAGCAGTTACTCCTACAGGGGAAGGGAGACCCAGTACTTC. This chain links TRBV6-2 or TRBV6-3 with TRBJ2-5, with TRBD1 matching 7 bases. With 0 bases clipped from V and 5 bases from J, the junction kept 6 bases outside the gene matches. This CDR3 contains 15 residues. In germline, CDR1 is MNHEY, CDR2 SVGEGT.

V usage is TRBV27 and J usage is TRBJ1-2; 9 bases are shared with TRBD1. V lost 8 bases and J lost 4; bases outside the gene matches: 5. The CDR3 loop spans 13 amino acids. The germline gives CDR1 MNHEY, CDR2 SMNVEV (reference sequence). In DNA form, the CDR3 reads TGTGCCAGCGCTCCACAGGGGGCCTATGGCTACACCTTC. It codes for CASAPQGAYGYTF.

This clonotype was seen a single time. The chain joins TRBV10-2 to TRBJ1-5, with 10 positions matching TRBD1. CDR3 length equals 15 residues. In germline, CDR1 is WSHSY, CDR2 SAAADI. J gave up 9 bases and V 2 bases, and 7 bases lay outside the gene matches. The CDR3 spells CASSETPGQGMPQHF. DNA for the CDR3: TGCGCCAGCAGTGAGACTCCGGGACAGGGGATGCCCCAGCATTTT.

This clonotype occurred many times. The genes are TRBV11-2 and TRBJ2-4, with TRBD1 matching over 8 bases. CDR3 length: 16 residues. Trimming took 8 bases from V and 8 from J; bases not matched to a gene: 17. Germline values: CDR1 SGHAT, CDR2 FQNNGV. The CDR3 DNA is TGTGCCAGCCGGGGGTGGACAGGGCGGGCTTTAGACATTCAGTACTTC. Amino acid sequence: CASRGWTGRALDIQYF.

In this sample, this clonotype turned up many times. The chain couples TRBV6-1 to TRBJ2-1; 10 bases agree with TRBD2. V dropped 6 bases and J dropped 6; count of bases not matched to a gene: 8. The CDR3 is 15 residues long. CDR1 is MNHNS, CDR2 SASEGT, per germline. The CDR3 loop is CASSPGTSAFNEQFF. The CDR3 nucleotides read TGTGCCAGCAGCCCCGGGACTAGCGCTTTCAATGAGCAGTTCTTC.

Worth noting for this clonotype: This is likely a read error, given that the CDR3 carries no conserved phenylalanine or tryptophan at its end. This rearrangement joins TRBV27 to TRBJ2-7; no firm D call. This CDR3 region has 13 residues. V shed 2 bases and J shed 0 bases, with 5 bases lying between them. Germline CDR1 and CDR2: MNHEY and SMNVEV (reference sequence). CDR3 protein: CASSLGYSYEQYS. The CDR3, as DNA: TGTGCCAGCAGTTTAGGGTACTCCTACGAGCAGTACTCC.

This clonotype was observed at least ten times. V usage is TRBV18 and J usage is TRBJ2-5, with D tentatively TRBD1 (5 bases). The V gene lost 0 bases and the J gene lost 5 bases, with 13 bases spanning the gap. The CDR3 contains 15 residues. Germline CDR1 is KGHSH and CDR2 is LQKENI. This CDR3 is CASSPPGRVGETQYF. The CDR3 bases are TGTGCCAGCTCACCACCGGGCAGGGTCGGGGAGACCCAGTACTTC.

This clonotype was counted many times. The chain employs TRBV20-1 and TRBJ2-3, with 9 positions matching TRBD1. V gave up 0 bases and J gave up 2 bases; unmatched junction bases: 6. CDR1 is DFQATT and CDR2 is SNEGSKA in the germline V gene (reference sequence). The CDR3 is 16 amino acids. The DNA for the CDR3 is TGCAGTGCTAGAGATCAGGGGACAGGGACCACAGATACGCAGTATTTT. Translation gives CSARDQGTGTTDTQYF.

This clonotype was picked up many times. The V call is TRBV13, the J call TRBJ2-2, with TRBD1 as a possible D gene (5 bases). CDR3 size: 16 residues. V lost 0 bases and J 3 bases, leaving 11 bases between the germline ends. The germline gives CDR1 PRHDT, CDR2 FYEKMQ (reference sequence). Here the CDR3 reads CASSLGRDPDTGELFF. In DNA form, the CDR3 reads TGTGCCAGCAGCTTAGGCAGGGATCCCGACACCGGGGAGCTGTTTTTT.

V usage is TRBV27 and J usage is TRBJ2-4; 16 bases fit TRBD2. CDR1 and CDR2 (germline): MNHEY, SMNVEV (reference sequence). With V trimmed by 5 bases and J by 7 bases, 8 bases remained unmatched. The CDR3 length is 17 residues. CDR3 sequence (DNA): TGTGCCAGCAGTGACGGGACTAGCGGGAGGGAGGCGAACATTCAGTACTTC. It is translated as CASSDGTSGREANIQYF.

Only a few counts were recorded for this clonotype. The V call is TRBV27, the J call TRBJ1-5; D gene unclear. The V gene's germline CDR1 is MNHEY and CDR2 SMNVEV (reference sequence). The V end lost 4 bases, the J end lost 0 bases, and 16 bases lay between the germline ends. The CDR3 consists of 17 residues. Here the CDR3 reads CASSSETEFHSNQPQHF. The CDR3 region has the DNA TGTGCCAGCAGTTCAGAGACGGAATTTCATAGCAATCAGCCCCAGCATTTT.

The rearrangement joins TRBV12-3 or TRBV12-4 to TRBJ2-3; D possibly corresponds to TRBD1 (5 bases). The DNA end lines up better with TRBJ1-5; the J call may be wrong. CDR3 length equals 16 residues. Written as DNA, the CDR3 is TGTGCCAGCAGTTTCGGACTAGCGGGAGCGACAGATACGCAGCATTTT. Amino acids: CASSFGLAGATDTQHF.

The chain links TRBV14 to TRBJ2-7; the match to TRBD1 covers 7 bases. This CDR3 region has 17 residues. Trimming removed 5 bases from V and 1 base from J; junction bases left unmatched: 14. Per the germline V gene, CDR1 is SGHDN and CDR2 is FVKESK. The CDR3: CASSDISRDSFSYEQYF. CDR3 nucleotide sequence: TGTGCCAGCAGCGATATAAGCCGGGACAGTTTTTCCTACGAGCAGTACTTC.

This clonotype showed up many times. V gene TRBV6-2 or TRBV6-3 combines with J gene TRBJ2-1; a weak D match, TRBD2 (5 bases). The CDR3 sequence is 15 residues long. Trimming removed 2 bases at V and 5 bases at J, with 13 bases between. CDR1 is MNHEY and CDR2 is SVGEGT in the germline V gene. The CDR3 coding sequence is TGTGCCAGCAGTTACGGGAGAGGGTTCAACAATGAGCAGTTCTTC. This translates into CASSYGRGFNNEQFF.

This clonotype showed up many times. The V gene is TRBV7-3, the J gene TRBJ2-5; D remains unclear. CDR1 is SGHTA, CDR2 FQGTGA, per germline. Between the trimmed V and J ends, which lost 2 bases and 2 bases, there was a span of 12 bases. This CDR3 region has 15 residues. The CDR3 sequence: CASSLGWVRQETQYF. The DNA of the CDR3 is TGTGCCAGCAGCTTAGGCTGGGTACGACAAGAGACCCAGTACTTC.

This clonotype was found many times. The chain couples TRBV12-3 or TRBV12-4 to TRBJ2-6; D may match TRBD1 or TRBD2 (5 bases each). V was trimmed by 5 bases and J by 0 bases, leaving 14 bases between them. The CDR3 contains 17 residues. This CDR3 reads CASSAGTFFSGANVLTF. The CDR3 nucleotides read TGTGCCAGCAGTGCCGGGACCTTTTTCTCTGGGGCCAACGTCCTGACTTTC.

This clonotype was counted many times. The chain uses TRBV14 and TRBJ1-4; maybe TRBD1 (5 bases). V dropped 1 base and J dropped 8 bases, with 14 bases sitting between them. The CDR3 runs to 15 residues. Germline CDR1 and CDR2: SGHDN and FVKESK. The CDR3 here is CASSQALGAGEKLFF. The CDR3 bases are TGTGCCAGCAGCCAAGCGCTTGGGGCAGGCGAAAAACTGTTTTTT.

The chain combines TRBV6-1 with TRBJ1-5; no firm D call. Germline CDR1 is MNHNS and CDR2 is SASEGT. The CDR3 consists of 14 residues. Trimming cost V 1 base and J 0 bases, with 4 bases left between them. CDR3 bases: TGTGCCAGCAGTGAAGTGGGTAGCAATCAGCCCCAGCATTTT. Residues: CASSEVGSNQPQHF.

This chain links TRBV3-1 with TRBJ1-2; 8 nucleotides match TRBD1. CDR3 length: 15 amino acids. The junction had 6 bases not matched to a gene; V was cut back by 2 bases and J by 4 bases. Germline CDR1 reads LGHDT; CDR2 reads YNNKEL (reference sequence). Here the CDR3 reads CASSQLDRGSYGYTF. Written as DNA, the CDR3 is TGTGCCAGCAGCCAACTAGACAGGGGATCCTATGGCTACACCTTC.

The table lists this clonotype with many counts. The genes are TRBV9 and TRBJ2-1, with D possibly TRBD1 on 6 matching bases. Trimming shortened V by 4 bases and J by 10 bases, and 18 bases separated the two germline ends. This CDR3 comprises 14 residues. Germline loops: CDR1 SGDLS, CDR2 YYNGEE. CDR3 DNA sequence: TGTGCCAGCAGCCCGCGCCCCGGGACACTCGAGCAGTTCTTC. Translation: CASSPRPGTLEQFF.

V and J are TRBV3-1 and TRBJ2-1; D remains ambiguous. Per the germline V gene, CDR1 is LGHDT and CDR2 is YNNKEL (reference sequence). This CDR3 contains 14 residues. Trimming took off 3 bases at V and 4 bases at J, with 10 bases between the two ends. CDR3 coding DNA: TGTGCCAGCAGCCAGTACTTTACGTACAATGAGCAGTTCTTC. The encoded protein is CASSQYFTYNEQFF.